The 30 T cell receptor beta chains listed next were all sequenced from one sample in a study of blood T cell repertoires in COVID-19. Data came from immunoSEQ multiplex PCR; TCRdb stores just in-frame clones and leaves some out. The data show around 250,000 clones, roughly 87% seen once. Sequenced material: peripheral blood. The receptors come from a human donor in a cohort sampled during active COVID-19.

This clone was detected only once. The chain is built from TRBV11-3 and TRBJ1-3; perhaps TRBD1 as D (5 bases). This CDR3 contains 21 residues. CDR1 and CDR2 (germline): SGHNT, YENEEA. V lost 0 bases and J lost 3, with 27 bases in between. CDR3 residues: CASSLEGGWISGLKSGNTIYF. The CDR3 DNA reads TGTGCCAGCAGCTTAGAGGGAGGATGGATCTCGGGGCTCAAAAGTGGAAACACCATATATTTT. Filled out from reference TRBV11-3 and TRBJ1-3, the complete variable domain reads EAGVVQSPRYKIIEKKQPVAFWCNPISGHNTLYWYLQNLGQGPELLIRYENEEAVDDSQLPKDRFSAERLKGVDSTLKIQPAELGDSAVYLCASSLEGGWISGLKSGNTIYFGEGSWLTVV.

The V and J genes are TRBV27 and TRBJ2-7; a possible D gene is TRBD1 (6 bases). V lost 2 bases and J lost 5, with 13 bases in between. The length of the CDR3 is 14 residues. Germline V gene data show CDR1 as MNHEY and CDR2 as SMNVEV (reference sequence). The CDR3: CASSLRGTQHEQYF. In nucleotides, the CDR3 is TGTGCCAGCAGTTTAAGGGGGACACAACACGAGCAGTACTTC.

The chain recombines TRBV4-2 with TRBJ2-7, with 9 bases identical to TRBD1. This CDR3 is built from 17 residues. V was clipped by 2 bases and J by 7 bases; unmatched bases: 15. The germline V gene has CDR1 LGHNA and CDR2 YNFKEQ. CDR3 sequence: CASSQRQQGAALEEQYF. The CDR3 DNA reads as TGTGCCAGCAGCCAACGCCAACAGGGGGCCGCCCTAGAAGAGCAGTACTTC.

This chain joins TRBV5-1 and TRBJ1-4, with 9 bases fitting TRBD1. With 3 bases clipped from V and 6 bases from J, the junction kept 6 bases outside the gene matches. This CDR3 contains 15 residues. CDR1 and CDR2 (germline): SGHRS, YFSETQ. CDR3 bases: TGCGCCAGCAGCTCGGACCGGACAGGGGATGAAAAACTGTTTTTT. Protein: CASSSDRTGDEKLFF.

This clone was seen only a few times. The J gene is TRBJ2-1, the V gene TRBV7-2; 10 bases line up with TRBD2. Trimming took 5 bases from V and 2 from J; bases not matched to a gene: 3. There are 15 residues in the CDR3. Germline V CDR1 and CDR2: SGHTA, FQGNSA. The CDR3 DNA is TGTGCCAGCAGCCAGGGACTAGCGACCTACAATGAGCAGTTCTTC. Translated: CASSQGLATYNEQFF.

V and J are TRBV18 and TRBJ1-1; D is ambiguous. The germline V gene encodes CDR1 KGHSH and CDR2 LQKENI. The V end was cut by 2 bases, the J end by 0 bases, with 10 bases between. The CDR3 extends over 15 amino acids. CDR3 sequence (DNA): TGTGCCAGCTCACCATCGGGGAACCTGAACACTGAAGCTTTCTTT. This translates into CASSPSGNLNTEAFF. Based on the CDR3 plus reference TRBV18 and TRBJ1-1, the full variable domain is NAGVMQNPRHLVRRRGQEARLRCSPMKGHSHVYWYRQLPEEGLKFMVYLQKENIIDESGMPKERFSAEFPKEGPSILRIQQVVRGDSAAYFCASSPSGNLNTEAFFGQGTRLTVV.

V usage is TRBV11-2 and J usage is TRBJ1-1; 7 bases are shared with TRBD1. The V and J ends lost 2 bases and 4 bases, in that order; junction bases with no gene match: 13. Germline V gene sequence: CDR1 SGHAT, CDR2 FQNNGV. This CDR3 has 17 amino acids. The DNA for the CDR3 is TGTGCCAGCAGCTTACGGGGACAGATCGGCCGGGGCACTGAAGCTTTCTTT. Translated: CASSLRGQIGRGTEAFF.

The chain joins TRBV7-2 to TRBJ1-3, with a weak D call TRBD1 (5 bases). Trimming left V 4 bases short and J 0 bases short, with 10 bases between. This CDR3 comprises 15 residues. The germline V gene has CDR1 SGHTA and CDR2 FQGNSA. The CDR3 here is CASSSDRHSGNTIYF. The CDR3 nucleotides are TGTGCCAGCAGCTCTGACAGACACTCTGGAAACACCATATATTTT.

The chain is built from TRBV28 and TRBJ2-7, with 8 bases lining up with TRBD2. The CDR3 totals 20 residues. Trimming at V came to 3 bases and at J to 2 bases, leaving 21 bases not matched to a gene. Germline V gives CDR1 MDHEN, CDR2 SYDVKM. DNA for the CDR3: TGTGCCAGCAGTTTGTTCAGGACTAGCCGGCTAGCGATGGGGACCTACGAGCAGTACTTC. Residues: CASSLFRTSRLAMGTYEQYF.

This chain connects TRBV11-3 to TRBJ2-1; TRBD2 matches 9 bases. Unmatched junction bases numbered 10, after V lost 4 bases and J lost 3 bases. Germline loops: CDR1 SGHNT, CDR2 YENEEA. This CDR3 contains 17 residues. The CDR3 spells CASSSSAGGRSYNEQFF. CDR3 in DNA: TGTGCCAGCAGCTCATCCGCGGGAGGGCGCAGCTACAATGAGCAGTTCTTC.

The J gene is TRBJ2-2, the V gene TRBV6-6; 10 nucleotides match TRBD1. Losses at the gene ends were 5 bases for V and 2 bases for J; bases not matched to a gene: 11. The CDR3 covers 18 residues. The germline CDR1 and CDR2 sequences are MNHNY and SVGAGI (reference sequence). The CDR3 sequence is CASSGSGTGAINTGELFF. The CDR3, as DNA: TGTGCCAGCAGTGGATCCGGGACAGGGGCGATTAACACCGGGGAGCTGTTTTTT.

CDR3 DNA: TGTGCCAGCAGTTCACTAGCGGGGGGGATCCGGGGTACGCAGTATTTT. Protein sequence: CASSSLAGGIRGTQYF. This chain uses TRBV6-5 with TRBJ2-3; 13 positions match TRBD2. CDR3 length: 16 residues. The germline CDR1 and CDR2 sequences are MNHEY and SVGAGI. V trimming: 4 bases; J trimming: 8 bases; junction bases outside the gene matches: 9.

V and J are TRBV5-1 and TRBJ1-1; 8 bases map to TRBD1. The V gene's germline CDR1 is SGHRS and CDR2 YFSETQ. Trimming took 4 bases from V and 4 from J; bases not matched to a gene: 12. The CDR3 sequence is 16 residues long. The CDR3 sequence is CASSPPGAGGGTEAFF. The CDR3 nucleotides read TGCGCCAGCAGCCCCCCCGGCGCAGGGGGCGGCACTGAAGCTTTCTTT.

The chain carries TRBV19 and TRBJ2-7, with TRBD2 matching over 10 bases. V was clipped by 6 bases and J by 7 bases; unmatched bases: 9. The CDR3 has 14 amino acids. The germline V gene has CDR1 LNHDA and CDR2 SQIVND (reference sequence). CDR3: CASRKAGGPGEQYF. The CDR3 bases are TGTGCCAGTAGGAAAGCGGGAGGGCCGGGGGAGCAGTACTTC.

This rearrangement joins TRBV6-2 or TRBV6-3 to TRBJ2-1; 10 nucleotides agree with TRBD1. CDR3 length equals 18 residues. J lost 4 bases, V lost 5 bases, and 14 bases had no gene match. Germline V gene sequence: CDR1 MNHEY, CDR2 SVGEGT. The CDR3 loop is CASSTPLTTGGVYNEQFF. The CDR3 bases are TGTGCCAGCAGTACTCCCCTTACGACAGGGGGCGTTTACAATGAGCAGTTCTTC.

The chain carries TRBV5-1 and TRBJ2-4; tentatively, D is TRBD2 (5 bases). The germline V gene has CDR1 SGHRS and CDR2 YFSETQ. Trimming took 4 bases from V and 8 from J, leaving 10 bases between them. The CDR3 covers 12 residues. In DNA, the CDR3 is TGCGCCAGCAGCCTTGGAGCGGACATTCAGTACTTC. It codes for CASSLGADIQYF.

The genes are TRBV5-1 and TRBJ2-7; 7 bases align to TRBD1. The germline V gene encodes CDR1 SGHRS and CDR2 YFSETQ. This CDR3 region has 16 residues. V lost 0 bases and J lost 3; bases outside the gene matches: 9. In DNA form, the CDR3 reads TGCGCCAGCAGCTTGGTTTTTAGGGACAGAGACTACGAGCAGTACTTC. This encodes CASSLVFRDRDYEQYF. The full variable domain, completed using reference TRBV5-1 and TRBJ2-7, is KAGVTQTPRYLIKTRGQQVTLSCSPISGHRSVSWYQQTPGQGLQFLFEYFSETQRNKGNFPGRFSGRQFSNSRSEMNVSTLELGDSALYLCASSLVFRDRDYEQYFGPGTRLTVT.

The chain employs TRBV3-1 (or the pseudogene TRBV3-2) and TRBJ2-3; D is unresolved. CDR3 length equals 17 residues. Germline assignment: CDR1 LGHDT and CDR2 YNNKEL (reference sequence). V gave up 2 bases and J gave up 4 bases, with 19 bases separating them. Here the CDR3 DNA reads TGTGCCAGCAGCCAAACCCTTCGGGTGGTTGAGGCAGATACGCAGTATTTT. Protein: CASSQTLRVVEADTQYF.

This chain uses TRBV19 with TRBJ2-7; TRBD1 aligns across 7 bases. V was pared by 6 bases and J by 4 bases, with 12 bases of the junction left unmatched. Germline lookup yields CDR1 LNHDA and CDR2 SQIVND (reference sequence). The CDR3 covers 15 residues. CDR3 residues: CASSSPGTVGYEQYF. The CDR3 region has the DNA TGTGCCAGTAGCTCTCCCGGGACAGTAGGATACGAGCAGTACTTC.

J is TRBJ2-7 and V is TRBV7-2; TRBD1 agrees at 9 bases. CDR1 is SGHTA and CDR2 is FQGNSA in the germline V gene. V was clipped by 3 bases and J by 1 base; unmatched bases: 10. This CDR3 contains 17 residues. The CDR3 region has the DNA TGTGCCAGCAGCTTCCCCCAAGGGACAGGGTTTTCCTACGAGCAGTACTTC. This encodes CASSFPQGTGFSYEQYF.

V gene TRBV19 combines with J gene TRBJ2-7; 7 bases align to TRBD1. Trimming cost V 0 bases and J 4 bases; bases outside gene matches: 6. This CDR3 contains 15 residues. Germline CDR1 and CDR2: LNHDA and SQIVND (reference sequence). CDR3 nucleotide sequence: TGTGCCAGTAGTATAGAGGCACAGGGGCATTACGAGCAGTACTTC. Protein sequence: CASSIEAQGHYEQYF. The variable domain in full, completed from reference TRBV19 and TRBJ2-7, reads DGGITQSPKYLFRKEGQNVTLSCEQNLNHDAMYWYRQDPGQGLRLIYYSQIVNDFQKGDIAEGYSVSREKKESFPLTVTSAQKNPTAFYLCASSIEAQGHYEQYFGPGTRLTVT.

The table lists this clone with a count of one. The genes are TRBV28 and TRBJ2-1; D remains unclear. Germline V gives CDR1 MDHEN, CDR2 SYDVKM. Trimming left V 2 bases short and J 4 bases short, with 12 bases between. This CDR3 has 15 amino acids. CDR3 nucleotide sequence: TGTGCCAGCAGTTTAAGCCAGGATTCTTACAATGAGCAGTTCTTC. Protein product: CASSLSQDSYNEQFF.

The chain has TRBV7-6 and TRBJ1-3; D not resolved. CDR3 size: 17 residues. Germline assignment: CDR1 SGHVS and CDR2 FNYEAQ. Trimming stripped 0 bases from V and 0 bases from J, with 12 bases between. CDR3 loop: CASSLAGSVLSGNTIYF. The CDR3 nucleotides are TGTGCCAGCAGCTTAGCGGGGAGCGTCCTCTCTGGAAACACCATATATTTT. Full variable domain (remainder filled in from reference TRBV7-6 and TRBJ1-3): GAGVSQSPRYKVTKRGQDVALRCDPISGHVSLYWYRQALGQGPEFLTYFNYEAQQDKSGLPNDRFSAERPEGSISTLTIQRTEQRDSAMYRCASSLAGSVLSGNTIYFGEGSWLTVV.

The rearrangement joins TRBV28 to TRBJ2-7; TRBD1 matches 8 bases. Germline trimming cut 4 bases from V and 0 bases from J; bases unmatched to any gene: 5. Germline lookup yields CDR1 MDHEN and CDR2 SYDVKM. The CDR3 runs to 15 residues. In DNA form, the CDR3 reads TGTGCCAGCAGTTACAGGGGGACGAGCTCCTACGAGCAGTACTTC. As protein: CASSYRGTSSYEQYF.

The CDR3 here is CASSVAGGNSYEQYF. The CDR3 DNA reads as TGTGCCAGCAGCGTAGCGGGAGGTAACTCCTACGAGCAGTACTTC. J is TRBJ2-7 and V is TRBV9; 7 bases map to TRBD2. The V and J ends lost 0 bases and 0 bases, in that order; junction bases with no gene match: 3. CDR3 length equals 15 residues. Germline V CDR1 and CDR2: SGDLS, YYNGEE.

This chain joins TRBV30 and TRBJ2-7, with D possibly TRBD1 on 5 matching bases. Germline V gene data show CDR1 as GTSNPN and CDR2 as SVGIG (reference sequence). CDR3 size: 14 residues. The germline V and J ends were trimmed by 3 bases and 7 bases, with 19 bases remaining between them. The CDR3 is CAWRFQGGSLEQYF. As DNA, the CDR3 is TGTGCCTGGAGATTCCAGGGTGGCTCTCTAGAGCAGTACTTC. Drawing the rest from reference TRBV30 and TRBJ2-7, the complete variable domain is SQTIHQWPATLVQPVGSPLSLECTVEGTSNPNLYWYRQAAGRGLQLLFYSVGIGQISSEVPQNLSASRPQDRQFILSSKKLLLSDSGFYLCAWRFQGGSLEQYFGPGTRLTVT.

The V and J genes are TRBV23-1 and TRBJ2-7; 11 bases agree with TRBD1. TRBV23-1 is sorted into the ORF group, with uncertain function. The CDR3 is 16 amino acids. After removal of 6 bases from V and 5 bases from J, the junction contained 12 bases not matched to a gene. For the CDR3, the DNA is TGCGCCAGCAGCTTAAATAGAGGACAGGGGGCCGACGAGCAGTACTTC. Its translation is CASSLNRGQGADEQYF.

The gene calls are TRBV3-1 (or the pseudogene TRBV3-2) and TRBJ2-1; TRBD2 matches at 12 bases. CDR3 size: 15 residues. In germline, CDR1 is LGHDT, CDR2 YNNKEL (reference sequence). Germline trimming cut 2 bases from V and 9 bases from J; bases unmatched to any gene: 5. CDR3 nucleotides: TGTGCCAGCAGCCAATACCTAGCGGGGGGGCTTGAGCAGTTCTTC. It specifies CASSQYLAGGLEQFF.

The rearrangement uses TRBV6-6 and TRBJ1-6; maybe TRBD1 (5 bases). V gave up 2 bases and J gave up 5 bases, with 13 bases separating them. Germline V CDR1 and CDR2: MNHNY, SVGAGI (reference sequence). The CDR3 contains 16 residues. CDR3 in DNA: TGTGCCAGCAGTTACCGTCGTGGGGGGGATAATTCACCCCTCCACTTT. Encoded protein: CASSYRRGGDNSPLHF.

This sequence joins TRBV5-4 and TRBJ1-2, with D maybe TRBD1 (5 bases). The CDR3 sequence is 15 residues long. Germline lookup yields CDR1 SGHNT and CDR2 YYREEE (reference sequence). The germline V and J ends were trimmed by 0 bases and 3 bases, with 12 bases remaining between them. The CDR3 sequence is CASSLGQGRDYGYTF. DNA of the CDR3: TGTGCCAGCAGCTTGGGGCAGGGTCGCGACTATGGCTACACCTTC.